This TCR beta chain was retrieved from a study of blood T cell repertoires in COVID-19. Overall study: COVID-19 samples collected from the United States, Italy and Spain covered acute and convalescent phases. In each case, the material was cDNA or gDNA derived from T cells, B-cell-depleted T cells, or PBMCs.

The germline gives CDR1 MGHDK, CDR2 SYGVNS. This CDR3 region has 14 residues. The V end lost 3 bases, the J end lost 1 base, and 9 bases lay between the germline ends. How the authors handled the data: Cell counts per sample came from amplifying reference gene primers. Libraries were prepared by immunoSEQ multiplex PCR; TCRdb keeps only in-frame clonotypes and omits some of them. For V, J and clone size, that table is used; D and trimming come from the DNA. The sample gives more than 65,000 clones, around 82% of which show up once; roughly 5.4% is in the top ten. Sequenced sample: peripheral blood. This clonotype was sampled from a man aged 45 to 65 with active COVID-19. The V and J genes are TRBV25-1 and TRBJ1-1; D remains unclear. The chain's CDR3 is CASSDVSWNTEAFF. CDR3 nucleotide sequence: TGTGCCAGCAGTGACGTCTCTTGGAACACTGAAGCTTTCTTT. Full variable domain (remainder filled in from reference TRBV25-1 and TRBJ1-1): EADIYQTPRYLVIGTGKKITLECSQTMGHDKMYWYQQDPGMELHLIHYSYGVNSTEKGDLSSESTVSRIRTEHFPLTLESARPSHTSQYLCASSDVSWNTEAFFGQGTRLTVV.